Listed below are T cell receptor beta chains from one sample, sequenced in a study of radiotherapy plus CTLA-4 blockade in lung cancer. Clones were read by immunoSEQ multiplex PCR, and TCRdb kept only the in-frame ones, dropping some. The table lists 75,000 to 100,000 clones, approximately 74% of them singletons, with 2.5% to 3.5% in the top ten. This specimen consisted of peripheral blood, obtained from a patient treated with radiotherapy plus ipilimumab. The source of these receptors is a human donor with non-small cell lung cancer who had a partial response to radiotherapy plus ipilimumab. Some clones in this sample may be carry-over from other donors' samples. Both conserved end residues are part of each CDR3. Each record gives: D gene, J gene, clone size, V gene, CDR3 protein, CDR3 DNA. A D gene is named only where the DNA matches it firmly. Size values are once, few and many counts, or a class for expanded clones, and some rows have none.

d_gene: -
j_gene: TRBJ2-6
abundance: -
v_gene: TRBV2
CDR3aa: CASRESQGANVLTF
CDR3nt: TGTGCCAGCAGGGAATCTCAGGGGGCCAACGTCCTGACTTTC

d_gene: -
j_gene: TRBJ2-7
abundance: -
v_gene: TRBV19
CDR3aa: CASSPRQGYLLEQYF
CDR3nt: TGTGCCAGTAGTCCCCGCCAGGGCTACCTCCTCGAGCAGTACTTC

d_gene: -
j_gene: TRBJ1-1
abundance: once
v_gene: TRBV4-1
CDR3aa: CASSPRQGPVTEAFF
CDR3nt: TGCGCCAGCAGCCCCCGTCAGGGGCCCGTAACTGAAGCTTTCTTT

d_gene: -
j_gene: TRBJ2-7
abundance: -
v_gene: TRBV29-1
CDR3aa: CSGTDSYEQYF
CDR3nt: TGCAGCGGTACAGATTCCTACGAGCAGTACTTC

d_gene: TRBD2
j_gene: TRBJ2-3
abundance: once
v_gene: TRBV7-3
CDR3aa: CASSQKSAGGTDTQYF
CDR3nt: TGTGCCAGCAGCCAAAAGTCAGCGGGGGGAACAGATACGCAGTATTTT

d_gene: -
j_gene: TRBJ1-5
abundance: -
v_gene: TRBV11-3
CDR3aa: CASSLGGFGNQPQHF
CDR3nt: TGTGCCAGCAGCTTAGGGGGCTTCGGCAATCAGCCCCAGCATTTT

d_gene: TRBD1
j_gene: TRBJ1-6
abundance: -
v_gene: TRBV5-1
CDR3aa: CASSTGGTGSYSPLHF
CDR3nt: TGCGCCAGCAGCACAGGGGGTACTGGTAGTTACTCACCCCTCCACTTT

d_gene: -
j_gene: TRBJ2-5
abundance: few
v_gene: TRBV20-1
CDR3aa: CSAVGIETQYF
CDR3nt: TGCAGTGCAGTCGGTATAGAGACCCAGTACTTC

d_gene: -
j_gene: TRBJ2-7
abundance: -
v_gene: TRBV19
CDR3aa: CASSQGTAYEQYF
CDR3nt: TGTGCCAGTTCTCAGGGCACCGCCTACGAGCAGTACTTC

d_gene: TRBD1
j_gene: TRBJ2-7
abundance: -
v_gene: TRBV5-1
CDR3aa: CASSRDSYEQYF
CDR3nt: TGCGCCAGCAGCAGGGACAGCTACGAGCAGTACTTC

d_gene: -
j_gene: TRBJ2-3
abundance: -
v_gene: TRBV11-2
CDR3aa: CASSLGTDYGTQYF
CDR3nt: TGTGCCAGCAGCTTAGGGACGGACTATGGTACGCAGTATTTT

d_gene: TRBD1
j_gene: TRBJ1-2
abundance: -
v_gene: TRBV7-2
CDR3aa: CASSSGQGDYGYTF
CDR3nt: TGTGCCAGCAGCTCGGGACAGGGGGACTATGGCTACACCTTC

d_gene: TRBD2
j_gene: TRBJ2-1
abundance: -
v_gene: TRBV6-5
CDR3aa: CASRRLAVINEQFF
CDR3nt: TGTGCCAGCAGGCGACTAGCGGTGATTAATGAGCAGTTCTTC

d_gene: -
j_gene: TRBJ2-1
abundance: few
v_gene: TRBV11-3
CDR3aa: CASSLETGNEQFF
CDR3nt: TGTGCCAGCAGCTTAGAGACGGGAAATGAGCAGTTCTTC

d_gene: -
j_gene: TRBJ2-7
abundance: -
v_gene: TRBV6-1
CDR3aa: CASTKSSIYEQYF
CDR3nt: TGTGCCAGCACCAAATCCTCTATCTACGAGCAGTACTTC

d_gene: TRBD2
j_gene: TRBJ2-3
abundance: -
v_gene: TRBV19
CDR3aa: CASRGLAEMMDTQYF
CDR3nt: TGTGCCAGCAGAGGGCTAGCGGAGATGATGGATACGCAGTATTTT

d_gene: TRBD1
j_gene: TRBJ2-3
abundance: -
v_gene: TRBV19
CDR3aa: CATDPGTGSTDTQYF
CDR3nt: TGTGCCACCGATCCCGGGACAGGGAGCACAGATACGCAGTATTTT

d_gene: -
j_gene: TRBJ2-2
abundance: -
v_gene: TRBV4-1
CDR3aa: CASSQERTGELFF
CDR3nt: TGCGCCAGCAGCCAAGAGAGGACCGGGGAGCTGTTTTTT

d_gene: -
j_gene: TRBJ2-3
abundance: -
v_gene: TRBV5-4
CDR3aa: CASSLDRATQYF
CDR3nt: TGTGCCAGCAGCTTGGACAGAGCTACGCAGTATTTT

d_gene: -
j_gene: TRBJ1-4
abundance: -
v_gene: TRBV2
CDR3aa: CASSGGGEKLFF
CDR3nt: TGTGCCAGCAGTGGTGGAGGGGAAAAACTGTTTTTT

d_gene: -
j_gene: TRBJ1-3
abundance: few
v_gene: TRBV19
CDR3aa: CASSIWGPGNTIYF
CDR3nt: TGTGCCAGTAGTATATGGGGGCCTGGAAACACCATATATTTT

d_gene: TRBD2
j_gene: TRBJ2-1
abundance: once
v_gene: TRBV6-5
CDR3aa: CASSASGRTNNEQFF
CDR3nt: TGTGCCAGCAGTGCTAGCGGGAGGACCAACAATGAGCAGTTCTTC

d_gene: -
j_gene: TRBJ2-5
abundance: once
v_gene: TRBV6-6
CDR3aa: CASGQGRETQYF
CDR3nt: TGTGCCAGCGGGCAGGGGCGGGAGACCCAGTACTTC

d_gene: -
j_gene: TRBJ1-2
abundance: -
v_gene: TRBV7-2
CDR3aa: CASSPSGTNYGYTF
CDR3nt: TGTGCCAGCAGCCCCTCGGGGACTAACTATGGCTACACCTTC

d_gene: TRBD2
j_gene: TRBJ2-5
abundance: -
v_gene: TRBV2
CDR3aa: CASSVGGLAGAGETQYF
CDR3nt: TGTGCCAGCAGTGTTGGGGGACTAGCGGGGGCGGGGGAGACCCAGTACTTC

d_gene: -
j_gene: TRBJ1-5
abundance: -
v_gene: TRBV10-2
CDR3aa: CASSRSNSNQPQHF
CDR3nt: TGCGCCAGCAGTAGGAGCAATAGCAATCAGCCCCAGCATTTT

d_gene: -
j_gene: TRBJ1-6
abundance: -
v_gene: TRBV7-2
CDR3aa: CASSLTGNNSPLHF
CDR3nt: TGTGCCAGCAGCTTAACCGGGAATAATTCACCCCTCCACTTT

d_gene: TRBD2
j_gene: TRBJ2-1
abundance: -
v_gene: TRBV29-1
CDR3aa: CSVLGSGVVEQFF
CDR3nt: TGCAGCGTCCTTGGGAGCGGGGTTGTGGAGCAGTTCTTC

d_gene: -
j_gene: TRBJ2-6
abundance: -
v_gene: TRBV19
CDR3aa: CASSGRGLGKYLSGANVLTF
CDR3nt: TGTGCCAGTAGCGGCCGGGGTCTCGGGAAGTACCTATCTGGGGCCAACGTCCTGACTTTC

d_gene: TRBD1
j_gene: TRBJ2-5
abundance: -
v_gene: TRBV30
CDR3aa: CAWGRTGVPETQYF
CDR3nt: TGTGCCTGGGGCCGGACAGGGGTCCCCGAGACCCAGTACTTC

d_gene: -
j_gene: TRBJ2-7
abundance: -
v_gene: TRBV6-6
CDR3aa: CASQNGRGAVQYF
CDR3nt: TGTGCCAGCCAGAATGGCAGGGGGGCAGTGCAGTACTTC

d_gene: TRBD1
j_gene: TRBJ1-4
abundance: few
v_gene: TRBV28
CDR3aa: CASNTLDRGLTNEKLFF
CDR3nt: TGTGCCAGCAACACTCTCGACAGGGGGCTAACTAATGAAAAACTGTTTTTT

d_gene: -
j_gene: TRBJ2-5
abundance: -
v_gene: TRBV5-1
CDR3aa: CASSPTAQVGSKYF
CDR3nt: TGCGCCAGCAGCCCAACGGCTCAGGTTGGCAGCAAGTACTTC